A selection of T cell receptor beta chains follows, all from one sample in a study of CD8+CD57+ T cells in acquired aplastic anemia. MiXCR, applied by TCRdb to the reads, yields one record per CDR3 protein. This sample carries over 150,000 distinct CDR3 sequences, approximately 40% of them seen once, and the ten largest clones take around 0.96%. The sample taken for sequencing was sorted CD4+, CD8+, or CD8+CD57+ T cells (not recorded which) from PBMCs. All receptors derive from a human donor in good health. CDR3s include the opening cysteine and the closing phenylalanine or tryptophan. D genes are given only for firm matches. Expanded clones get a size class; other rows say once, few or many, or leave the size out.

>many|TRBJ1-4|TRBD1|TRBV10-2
CASSFTGAVANEKLFF
TGCGCCAGCAGTTTTACAGGGGCGGTAGCTAATGAAAAACTGTTTTTT
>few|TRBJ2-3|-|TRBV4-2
CASSPRGESTDTQYF
TGTGCCAGCAGCCCCCGAGGGGAGAGCACAGATACGCAGTATTTT
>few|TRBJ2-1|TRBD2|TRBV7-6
CASSPLGGLAGVEQFF
TGTGCCAGCAGCCCCCTCGGCGGACTAGCGGGAGTCGAGCAGTTCTTC
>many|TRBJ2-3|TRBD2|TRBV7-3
CASSLPVAGRTDTQYF
TGTGCCAGCAGCTTACCAGTAGCGGGTCGCACAGATACGCAGTATTTT
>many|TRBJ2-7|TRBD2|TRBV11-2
CASSLGTSGGLSSYEQYF
TGTGCCAGCAGCCTAGGGACTAGCGGGGGGCTAAGCTCCTACGAGCAGTACTTC
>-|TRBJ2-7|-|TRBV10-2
CASRAGEGEQYF
TGCGCCAGCAGGGCAGGGGAGGGAGAGCAGTACTTC
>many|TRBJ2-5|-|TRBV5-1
CASSGGVQETQYF
TGCGCCAGCAGCGGGGGAGTCCAAGAGACCCAGTACTTC
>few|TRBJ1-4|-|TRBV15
CATSGLGEKLFF
TGTGCCACCTCCGGACTGGGGGAAAAACTGTTTTTT
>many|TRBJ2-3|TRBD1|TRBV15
CATSQDRGTDTQYF
TGTGCCACCAGCCAGGACAGGGGGACAGATACGCAGTATTTT
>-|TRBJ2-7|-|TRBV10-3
CAISVMIGESYEQYF
TGTGCCATCAGTGTTATGATAGGTGAATCCTACGAGCAGTACTTC
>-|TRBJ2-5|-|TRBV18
CASSPPGFQETQYF
TGTGCCAGCTCACCACCGGGCTTCCAAGAGACCCAGTACTTC
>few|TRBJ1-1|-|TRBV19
CASSTQENTEAFF
TGTGCCAGTAGTACTCAGGAGAACACTGAAGCTTTCTTT
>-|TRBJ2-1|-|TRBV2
CASRALGEQFF
TGTGCCAGCAGGGCCCTGGGGGAGCAGTTCTTC
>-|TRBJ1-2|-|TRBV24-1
CATSVRDYNYGYTF
TGTGCCACCAGTGTTAGGGATTACAACTATGGCTACACCTTC
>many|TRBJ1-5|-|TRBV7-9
CASSFGQSNQPQHF
TGTGCCAGCAGCTTTGGACAGAGCAATCAGCCCCAGCATTTT
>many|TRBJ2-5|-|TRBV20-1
CSAREGSGETQYF
TGCAGTGCTAGAGAAGGGTCGGGAGAGACCCAGTACTTC
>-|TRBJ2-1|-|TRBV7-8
CASSFSRNNEQFF
TGTGCCAGCAGCTTCTCTAGGAACAATGAGCAGTTCTTC
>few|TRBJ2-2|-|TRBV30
CAWSMNRATTGELFF
TGTGCCTGGAGCATGAACAGGGCTACCACCGGGGAGCTGTTTTTT
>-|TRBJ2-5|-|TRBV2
CASTPDILSETQYF
TGTGCCAGCACTCCTGATATTTTGTCGGAGACCCAGTACTTC
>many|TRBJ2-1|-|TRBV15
CATSRSATPRPFF
TGTGCCACCAGCAGATCCGCCACCCCAAGGCCGTTCTTC
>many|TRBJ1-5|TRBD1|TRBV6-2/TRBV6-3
CASSYETGGPYSNQPQHF
TGTGCCAGCAGTTACGAGACAGGGGGCCCATATAGCAATCAGCCCCAGCATTTT
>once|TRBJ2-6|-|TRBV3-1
CASSPTWSGANVLTF
TGTGCCAGCAGCCCCACGTGGTCTGGGGCCAACGTCCTGACTTTC
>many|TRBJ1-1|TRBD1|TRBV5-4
CASSLRDRGSWNTEAFF
TGTGCCAGCAGCTTGAGAGACAGGGGATCTTGGAACACTGAAGCTTTCTTT
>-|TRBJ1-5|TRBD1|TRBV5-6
CASWGQFGQPQHF
TGTGCCAGCTGGGGACAGTTCGGGCAGCCCCAGCATTTT
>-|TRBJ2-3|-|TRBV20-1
CSASFRADTQYF
TGCAGTGCTAGCTTTAGGGCAGATACGCAGTATTTT
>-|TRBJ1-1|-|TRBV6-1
CASSKDVPVNTEAFF
TGTGCCAGCAGCAAGGACGTCCCAGTGAACACTGAAGCTTTCTTT
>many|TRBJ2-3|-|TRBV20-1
CSARGQLSTDTQYF
TGCAGTGCTAGGGGGCAGCTTAGCACAGATACGCAGTATTTT
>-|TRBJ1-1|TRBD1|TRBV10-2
CAILGGGTEALF
TGCGCCATCCTAGGAGGGGGCACTGAAGCTCTCTTT
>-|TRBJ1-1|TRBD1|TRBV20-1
CSARDRGWVTEAFF
TGCAGTGCTAGGGACAGGGGATGGGTCACTGAAGCTTTCTTT
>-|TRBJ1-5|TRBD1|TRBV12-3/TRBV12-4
CASKTGVNQPQHF
TGTGCCAGTAAAACAGGGGTTAATCAGCCCCAGCATTTT
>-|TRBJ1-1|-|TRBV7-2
CASSLFGFEAFF
TGTGCCAGCAGCCTTTTTGGGTTTGAAGCTTTCTTT
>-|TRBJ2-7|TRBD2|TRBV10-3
CAISEREANEQYF
TGTGCCATCAGTGAGCGGGAGGCTAACGAGCAGTACTTC
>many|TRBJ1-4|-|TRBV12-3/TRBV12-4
CASKGSPGDGKLFF
TGTGCCAGCAAAGGGTCACCCGGGGATGGGAAACTGTTTTTT
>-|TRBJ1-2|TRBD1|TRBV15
CATSNPDRAYGYTF
TGTGCCACCTCCAACCCCGACAGGGCCTATGGCTACACCTTC
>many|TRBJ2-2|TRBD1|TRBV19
CASSNRGIMNTGELFF
TGTGCCAGTAGTAACAGGGGTATAATGAACACCGGGGAGCTGTTTTTT
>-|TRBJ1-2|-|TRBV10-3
CAIRGDTTNLEGYTF
TGTGCCATCAGGGGAGATACGACAAATTTGGAAGGCTACACCTTC
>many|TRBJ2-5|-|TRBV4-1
CASSQVAVVETQYF
TGCGCCAGCAGCCAAGTGGCGGTCGTGGAGACCCAGTACTTC
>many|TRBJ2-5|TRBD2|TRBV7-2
CASSLGTRMETQYF
TGTGCCAGCAGCTTAGGGACTAGGATGGAGACCCAGTACTTC
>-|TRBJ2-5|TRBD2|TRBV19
CASSIGLRLASGETQYF
TGTGCCAGTAGTATCGGACTTCGACTAGCGTCAGGAGAGACCCAGTACTTC
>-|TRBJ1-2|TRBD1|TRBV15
CATSRPRTGNYGYTF
TGTGCCACCAGCAGACCCCGGACAGGGAACTATGGCTACACCTTC
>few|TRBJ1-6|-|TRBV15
CATSRGRGSPLHF
TGTGCCACCAGCAGAGGTAGGGGCTCACCCCTCCACTTT
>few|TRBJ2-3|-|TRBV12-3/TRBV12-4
CASSLSTANTDTQYF
TGTGCCAGCAGTTTATCGACAGCCAACACAGATACGCAGTATTTT
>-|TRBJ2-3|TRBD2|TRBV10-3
CAISNRAGPTDTQYF
TGTGCCATCAGTAACCGAGCGGGGCCCACAGATACGCAGTATTTT
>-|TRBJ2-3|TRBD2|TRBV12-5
CVSGLGLAGGTDTQYF
TGTGTTAGTGGTTTAGGACTAGCGGGGGGTACAGATACGCAGTATTTT
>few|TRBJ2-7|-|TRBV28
CASSLYRDKSEQYF
TGTGCCAGCAGTTTATATCGGGACAAATCCGAGCAGTACTTC